This entry lists 18 T cell receptor beta chains sequenced from one sample in a study of vaccination and CD4 T cells after COVID-19. Sequenced with the Oncomine TCR Beta short-read assay was DNA taken from cultured CD4+ T cells. Each CDR3 protein is one row after TCRdb ran MiXCR on the PCR reads. This table has 15,000 to 20,000 distinct CDR3 sequences, 45% to 70% appearing once. The treatment denotes: approximately 10-day PBMC culture with coronavirus spike peptide pools or control peptides (ViraFEST assay). Their recognized antigens are unknown. Material for sequencing was CD4+ T cells from blood, cultured in vitro. These receptors were taken from a human donor who had recovered from COVID-19.

In its sample, this clonotype was seen a few times. This sequence joins TRBV20-1 and TRBJ1-4; D uncertain. The CDR3 has 12 amino acids. Trimming stripped 5 bases from V and 8 bases from J, with 12 bases between. The germline V gene encodes CDR1 DFQATT and CDR2 SNEGSKA (reference sequence). CDR3 region: CSARTLEEKLFF. The DNA of the CDR3 is TGCAGTGCTCGGACGCTGGAGGAAAAACTGTTTTTT.

This sequence joins TRBV20-1 and TRBJ2-1, with 10 bases lining up with TRBD2. Germline V gives CDR1 DFQATT, CDR2 SNEGSKA (reference sequence). The CDR3 extends over 14 amino acids. The J segment lost 6 bases and the V segment lost 7 bases, leaving 9 bases of the junction unmatched. CDR3 nucleotide sequence: TGCAGTGAGCTAGCGGGGGAGGTGGGCAATGAGCAGTTCTTC. Translated: CSELAGEVGNEQFF.

This chain joins TRBV7-2 and TRBJ1-1; a weak D match, TRBD1 (5 bases). CDR3 length: 16 amino acids. Looked up from germline, CDR1 is SGHTA and CDR2 is FQGNSA. The germline V and J ends were trimmed by 2 bases and 1 base, with 14 bases remaining between them. The CDR3 DNA is TGTGCCAGCAGCTTAAGGCTCGGGGACGCGAACACTGAAGCTTTCTTT. Its protein product is CASSLRLGDANTEAFF.

This clonotype was found once. The rearrangement uses TRBV24-1 and TRBJ2-1; D not resolved. In germline, CDR1 is KGHDR, CDR2 SFDVKD. The ends were cut back, 4 bases at V and 0 bases at J, with 6 bases in the middle. The CDR3 consists of 14 residues. This chain's CDR3 is CATSDPVSYNEQFF. For the CDR3, the DNA is TGTGCCACCAGTGACCCCGTCTCCTACAATGAGCAGTTCTTC.

This clonotype has a single count. V usage is TRBV4-1 and J usage is TRBJ1-6; D possibly corresponds to TRBD1 (6 bases). The CDR3 spans 15 residues. With 0 bases removed from V and 15 bases from J, the gap between germline ends came to 18 bases. Germline-derived CDR1 and CDR2 are MGHRA and YSYEKL. The chain's CDR3 is CASSQEGGRLRVLHF. The CDR3 coding sequence is TGCGCCAGCAGCCAAGAGGGGGGGCGGCTAAGGGTCCTCCACTTT.

The genes are TRBV7-2 and TRBJ1-1; 9 nucleotides match TRBD1. The length of the CDR3 is 13 residues. Germline-derived CDR1 and CDR2 are SGHTA and FQGNSA. V lost 9 bases, J lost 5 bases, and 7 bases stayed unmatched. The CDR3 DNA reads as TGTGCCAGTAACAGGGGGCTGCAAACTGAAGCTTTCTTT. Encoded protein: CASNRGLQTEAFF.

The CDR3 protein is CAWSVGGVVYEKLFF. The CDR3 DNA reads TGTGCCTGGAGTGTAGGGGGGGTTGTGTATGAAAAACTGTTTTTT. V is TRBV30 and J is TRBJ1-4; the D gene is possibly TRBD1 (6 bases). This CDR3 has 15 residues. Germline CDR1 reads GTSNPN; CDR2 reads SVGIG (reference sequence). V was cut by 0 bases and J by 6 bases, with 14 bases left in between.

This clonotype has just one count. This chain links TRBV6-1 with TRBJ2-7; TRBD1 aligns across 7 bases. CDR1 and CDR2 (germline): MNHNS, SASEGT. V trimming: 6 bases; J trimming: 6 bases; junction bases outside the gene matches: 11. CDR3 length: 14 amino acids. The CDR3 loop is CASRGRQGPSEQYF. The CDR3 DNA follows: TGTGCCAGCAGAGGACGACAGGGTCCTTCCGAGCAGTACTTC.

The chain is built from TRBV28 and TRBJ1-4; no firm D call. Germline CDR1 is MDHEN and CDR2 is SYDVKM. The CDR3 is 14 amino acids. The ends were cut back, 7 bases at V and 0 bases at J, with 9 bases in the middle. CDR3 amino acids: CASTSPATNEKLFF. The DNA of the CDR3 is TGTGCCAGCACCTCACCAGCAACTAATGAAAAACTGTTTTTT.

The rearrangement links TRBV24-1 to TRBJ2-3, with 9 bases aligning to TRBD2. The germline gives CDR1 KGHDR, CDR2 SFDVKD. Trimming removed 1 base from V and 4 bases from J; junction bases left unmatched: 8. This CDR3 has 17 amino acids. CDR3 bases: TGTGCCACCAGTGATTTAAGAGAGGCTAGCGGGGCAGATACGCAGTATTTT. This gives the protein CATSDLREASGADTQYF.

This chain joins TRBV20-1 and TRBJ2-3, with D unclear. The germline V and J ends were trimmed by 4 bases and 4 bases, with 9 bases remaining between them. CDR1 is DFQATT and CDR2 is SNEGSKA in the germline V gene (reference sequence). The CDR3 is 12 amino acids. The CDR3 DNA is TGCAGTGCTATCCGGGTTGCAGATACGCAGTATTTT. Translated, it gives CSAIRVADTQYF.

This clonotype was found a few times. The chain joins TRBV20-1 to TRBJ1-1, with D possibly TRBD1 on 5 matching bases. V lost 1 base to trimming and J lost 3 bases, with 18 bases between them. The CDR3 has 16 residues. CDR1 is DFQATT and CDR2 is SNEGSKA in the germline V gene (reference sequence). The DNA for the CDR3 is TGCAGTGCTAGAGTCTCGGGGGGGACGGGGGACACTGAAGCTTTCTTT. Translation gives CSARVSGGTGDTEAFF.

A single count supports this clonotype. J is TRBJ1-4 and V is TRBV10-1, with D tentatively TRBD1 (5 bases). The CDR3 extends over 16 amino acids. Germline CDR1 and CDR2: WNHNN and SYGVQD (reference sequence). V lost 3 bases and J lost 8, with 19 bases in between. Written as DNA, the CDR3 is TGCGCCAGCAGTGATCCGCGGAGGGGCAGTCCGGAAAAACTGTTTTTT. It specifies CASSDPRRGSPEKLFF.

This chain uses TRBV6-1 with TRBJ2-7, with 9 bases identical to TRBD1. Trimming took 6 bases from V and 2 from J; bases not matched to a gene: 8. Germline V gene data show CDR1 as MNHNS and CDR2 as SASEGT. The CDR3 runs to 15 residues. The CDR3 DNA reads as TGTGCCAGCAGGGCGACCGGGACAGGGACCTACGAGCAGTACTTC. It specifies CASRATGTGTYEQYF.

This clonotype was seen just once. The J gene is TRBJ2-7, the V gene TRBV6-2 or TRBV6-3; TRBD1 matches 9 bases. Germline CDR1 and CDR2: MNHEY and SVGEGT. The CDR3 sequence is 12 residues long. J gave up 5 bases and V 8 bases, and 4 bases lay outside the gene matches. Here the CDR3 reads CASRTGGNEQYF. CDR3 in DNA: TGTGCCAGCCGTACAGGGGGCAACGAGCAGTACTTC.

The rearrangement uses TRBV5-8 and TRBJ2-2; TRBD2 matches 9 bases. There are 13 residues in the CDR3. V was pared by 4 bases and J by 7 bases, with 2 bases of the junction left unmatched. Germline CDR1 is SGHTS and CDR2 is YDEGEE. CDR3 region: CASSGSGSGELFF. The CDR3 nucleotides are TGTGCCAGCAGCGGTAGCGGGAGCGGGGAGCTGTTTTTT.

The chain combines TRBV11-2 with TRBJ2-5, with TRBD2 matching over 7 bases. Germline V gives CDR1 SGHAT, CDR2 FQNNGV. The CDR3 is 14 residues long. The J segment lost 7 bases and the V segment lost 0 bases, leaving 5 bases of the junction unmatched. CDR3 DNA sequence: TGTGCCAGCAGCTTAGAGGGGGGGAAGGGGACCCAGTACTTC. Its protein is CASSLEGGKGTQYF.

The rearrangement links TRBV21-1 to TRBJ1-2; TRBD1 is the table's D call, not checked against the DNA. TRBV21-1 is designated a pseudogene. The CDR3 has 12 amino acids. In DNA form, the CDR3 reads TGTGCCAGCAGCCTGGGGCGGAAAGGCTACACCTTC. This gives the protein CASSLGRKGYTF.